This T cell receptor beta chain came from a study of blood T cell repertoires in COVID-19. Germline V gene sequence: CDR1 MDHEN, CDR2 SYDVKM. V shed 8 bases and J 6 bases; nucleotides not matched to a gene: 11. CDR3 length equals 15 residues. The assay was immunoSEQ multiplex PCR, and TCRdb's table has in-frame clones only and misses some. The sample records 150,000 to 200,000 clones, roughly 79% being singletons. The TCR comes from a man in his 60s with active or convalescent COVID-19. The sequenced material came from peripheral blood. The chain is built from TRBV28 and TRBJ2-1, with 9 bases matching TRBD1. The CDR3 sequence: CASDNPGQGLNEQFF. CDR3 sequence (DNA): TGTGCCAGCGACAACCCGGGACAGGGTCTCAATGAGCAGTTCTTC.